The rows below give T cell receptor beta chains drawn from one sample of a study of blood T cells in healthy people across ages. Via MiXCR, TCRdb re-called the 5' RACE reads, giving one row per CDR3 protein. This table holds 750,000 to 950,000 distinct CDR3 sequences, about 48% found once. The sample taken for sequencing was blood. These receptors all come from a man of 80 years or more in good health. The CDR3 runs from the conserved cysteine through the conserved F or W. D genes are given only for firm matches. Part of the rows lack a size; the others show once, few, many or a class for expanded clones.

V gene: TRBV5-1
clone size: many
J gene: TRBJ2-1
D gene: TRBD2
CDR3 DNA: TGCGCCAGCAGCTTACTAGCGGGAGTTGGGGGCTCCTACAATGAGCAGTTCTTC
CDR3 protein: CASSLLAGVGGSYNEQFF

V gene: TRBV6-1
clone size: NA
J gene: TRBJ2-1
D gene: NA
CDR3 DNA: TGTGCCAGCAGACAGGATTTCTACAATGAGCAGTTCTTC
CDR3 protein: CASRQDFYNEQFF

V gene: TRBV2
clone size: NA
J gene: TRBJ2-5
D gene: TRBD2
CDR3 DNA: TGTGCCAGCAGTGACTGGACTAGCGGGAGGCTTGAGCAGTACTTC
CDR3 protein: CASSDWTSGRLEQYF

V gene: TRBV5-1
clone size: few
J gene: TRBJ1-1
D gene: NA
CDR3 DNA: TGCGCCAGCAAGGAGGGGAAGAGCACTGAAGCTTTCTTT
CDR3 protein: CASKEGKSTEAFF

V gene: TRBV9
clone size: NA
J gene: TRBJ2-5
D gene: TRBD2
CDR3 DNA: TGTGCCAGCAGCGTATCGACTAGCGGGAGTCACGGCGCCCAAGAGACCCAGTACTTC
CDR3 protein: CASSVSTSGSHGAQETQYF

V gene: TRBV20-1
clone size: NA
J gene: TRBJ1-2
D gene: TRBD1
CDR3 DNA: TGCAGTGCTAGTGACACAAGGGGGCAGAGGGACTATGGCTACACCTTC
CDR3 protein: CSASDTRGQRDYGYTF

V gene: TRBV28
clone size: NA
J gene: TRBJ2-1
D gene: TRBD1
CDR3 DNA: TGTGCCAGCAGGGCTCATACACTAACCGGAACAGGGGGCTACAATGAGCAGTTCTTC
CDR3 protein: CASRAHTLTGTGGYNEQFF

V gene: TRBV14
clone size: NA
J gene: TRBJ1-3
D gene: TRBD1
CDR3 DNA: TGTGCCAGCAGCCACCGCTTGGACAGGCCCAGGCAGCGTGGAAACACCATATATTTT
CDR3 protein: CASSHRLDRPRQRGNTIYF

V gene: TRBV2
clone size: few
J gene: TRBJ2-6
D gene: NA
CDR3 DNA: TGTGCCAGCATGGGGGAATCTGGGGCCAACGTCCTGACTTTC
CDR3 protein: CASMGESGANVLTF

V gene: TRBV18
clone size: NA
J gene: TRBJ2-7
D gene: TRBD2
CDR3 DNA: TGTGCCAGCTCACAGTACCCATCGAGGGGAGGGTACTACGAGCAGTACTTC
CDR3 protein: CASSQYPSRGGYYEQYF

V gene: TRBV12-3/TRBV12-4
clone size: NA
J gene: TRBJ2-1
D gene: NA
CDR3 DNA: TGTGCCAGCAGCCCGCGGGGACAGCGGGCTTACGAGCAGTTCTTC
CDR3 protein: CASSPRGQRAYEQFF

V gene: TRBV20-1
clone size: NA
J gene: TRBJ2-4
D gene: NA
CDR3 DNA: TGCAGTGCTAGAGAGGCGGGTCACCTAAGGGAGCAGTACTTC
CDR3 protein: CSAREAGHLREQYF

V gene: TRBV29-1
clone size: few
J gene: TRBJ2-5
D gene: NA
CDR3 DNA: TGCAGCGTTGTGGGCCAGGGAGAGACCCAGTACTTC
CDR3 protein: CSVVGQGETQYF

V gene: TRBV2
clone size: NA
J gene: TRBJ2-3
D gene: NA
CDR3 DNA: TGTGCCAGCAGTGGGCGTCGCACAGATACGCAGTATTTT
CDR3 protein: CASSGRRTDTQYF

V gene: TRBV28
clone size: many
J gene: TRBJ1-5
D gene: TRBD1
CDR3 DNA: TGTGCCAGCAGTTTGGCGACAGGGGGAACTAGTCAGCCCCAGCATTTT
CDR3 protein: CASSLATGGTSQPQHF

V gene: TRBV29-1
clone size: few
J gene: TRBJ1-1
D gene: NA
CDR3 DNA: TGCAGCGTTGAAAGACAGATGAACACTGAAGCTTTCTTT
CDR3 protein: CSVERQMNTEAFF

V gene: TRBV7-2
clone size: NA
J gene: TRBJ2-3
D gene: TRBD2
CDR3 DNA: TGTGCCAGCAGCTTATCAGCTCCTAGCGGGAGGAGAGGTACAGATACGCAGTATTTT
CDR3 protein: CASSLSAPSGRRGTDTQYF

V gene: TRBV20-1
clone size: NA
J gene: TRBJ2-3
D gene: NA
CDR3 DNA: TGCAGTGCTCCCGTCGTTGCGGATACGCAGTATTTT
CDR3 protein: CSAPVVADTQYF

V gene: TRBV24-1
clone size: NA
J gene: TRBJ2-5
D gene: NA
CDR3 DNA: TGTGCCACCAGTGTCGCAGAAGAGACCCAGTACTTC
CDR3 protein: CATSVAEETQYF

V gene: TRBV6-6
clone size: few
J gene: TRBJ2-7
D gene: TRBD2
CDR3 DNA: TGTGCCAGCAGCCGGGGGGGGACCCGCTCCTACGAGCAGTACTTC
CDR3 protein: CASSRGGTRSYEQYF

V gene: TRBV6-5
clone size: NA
J gene: TRBJ2-4
D gene: TRBD1
CDR3 DNA: TGTGCCAGCAGTCAAACAGGGGGCAGAAACATTCAGTACTTC
CDR3 protein: CASSQTGGRNIQYF

V gene: TRBV15
clone size: NA
J gene: TRBJ2-5
D gene: NA
CDR3 DNA: TGTGCCACCAGCAGCCGGGCCGCACTAAGTGGCGAGACCCAGTACTTC
CDR3 protein: CATSSRAALSGETQYF

V gene: TRBV7-9
clone size: few
J gene: TRBJ2-1
D gene: NA
CDR3 DNA: TGTGCCAGCAGCCCCCCGCGGGGGCAGGGAAATGAGCAGTTCTTC
CDR3 protein: CASSPPRGQGNEQFF

V gene: TRBV6-5
clone size: few
J gene: TRBJ2-5
D gene: NA
CDR3 DNA: TGTGCCAGCAGTTACTCGGACAATTCGGAGACCCAGTACTTC
CDR3 protein: CASSYSDNSETQYF

V gene: TRBV14
clone size: NA
J gene: TRBJ1-1
D gene: NA
CDR3 DNA: TGTGCCAGCAGCCAAAGACCCAGGCGATTGAACACTGAAGCTTTCTTT
CDR3 protein: CASSQRPRRLNTEAFF

V gene: TRBV7-6
clone size: NA
J gene: TRBJ2-3
D gene: NA
CDR3 DNA: TGTGCCAGCAGCTTAGCAGTGATCACAGATACGCAGTATTTT
CDR3 protein: CASSLAVITDTQYF

V gene: TRBV9
clone size: NA
J gene: TRBJ1-4
D gene: NA
CDR3 DNA: TGTGCCAGCAGCGTAGGGGGGTATGCCGGGGGTGAAAAACTGTTTTTT
CDR3 protein: CASSVGGYAGGEKLFF

V gene: TRBV4-2
clone size: NA
J gene: TRBJ1-2
D gene: TRBD1
CDR3 DNA: TGTGCCAGCAGCCAAGAGTGGGACAGCCTTAACTATGGCTACACCTTC
CDR3 protein: CASSQEWDSLNYGYTF

V gene: TRBV7-9
clone size: NA
J gene: TRBJ2-7
D gene: TRBD1
CDR3 DNA: TGTGCCAGCAGCTGGGCGGGACAGGGCTACGAGCAGTACTTC
CDR3 protein: CASSWAGQGYEQYF

V gene: TRBV18
clone size: NA
J gene: TRBJ1-1
D gene: TRBD1
CDR3 DNA: TGTGCCAGCTCCATGGGACAGGGGAACACTGAAGCTTTCTTT
CDR3 protein: CASSMGQGNTEAFF

V gene: TRBV5-1
clone size: NA
J gene: TRBJ2-7
D gene: NA
CDR3 DNA: TGCGCCAGCAGCTTGGTGGCCGGAGGGGGATACGAGCAGTACTTC
CDR3 protein: CASSLVAGGGYEQYF

V gene: TRBV15
clone size: NA
J gene: TRBJ2-5
D gene: NA
CDR3 DNA: TGTGCCACCAGCAGAGGGTTTGACAGGCAGACCCAGTACTTC
CDR3 protein: CATSRGFDRQTQYF

V gene: TRBV20-1
clone size: NA
J gene: TRBJ1-2
D gene: NA
CDR3 DNA: TGCAGTGCTAGAGCCCCAGGGAGGGGCTCTAACTATGGCTACACCTTC
CDR3 protein: CSARAPGRGSNYGYTF

V gene: TRBV5-1
clone size: NA
J gene: TRBJ2-7
D gene: NA
CDR3 DNA: TGCGCCAGCAGCTTGTGGGGAACTGGGGAGCAGTACTTC
CDR3 protein: CASSLWGTGEQYF

V gene: TRBV29-1
clone size: NA
J gene: TRBJ1-1
D gene: NA
CDR3 DNA: TGCAGCGCTGTAAGGAGGGCGATGAACACTGAAGCTTTCTTT
CDR3 protein: CSAVRRAMNTEAFF

V gene: TRBV6-6
clone size: NA
J gene: TRBJ2-2
D gene: NA
CDR3 DNA: TGTGCCAGCAGTTACTCGCGGTCATTAAGTTCATTTGGGGAGCTGTTTTTT
CDR3 protein: CASSYSRSLSSFGELFF

V gene: TRBV21-1
clone size: few
J gene: TRBJ2-4
D gene: NA
CDR3 DNA: TGTGCCAGCAGCAAAGAGGGGGATACCAAAAACATTCAGTACTTC
CDR3 protein: CASSKEGDTKNIQYF